This is a list of T cell receptor beta chains from one sample in a study of blood T cells in healthy people across ages. TCRdb reprocessed the 5' RACE reads with MiXCR, giving one entry per CDR3 protein. The sample lists about 800,000 distinct CDR3 sequences, roughly 25% occurring once. The sample was also linked to a second study, of T cells of mothers and their children.

The specimen sequenced was blood. The receptors derive from a boy aged 10-17 years in good health. Both conserved end residues are part of each CDR3. Each record gives: J gene, D gene, V gene, clone size, CDR3 protein, CDR3 DNA. D genes are given only for firm matches. Only part of the rows carry a size: once, few, many, or a class if the clone is expanded.

TRBJ2-5,TRBD1,TRBV7-2,.,CASSSWDRVQETQYF,TGTGCCAGCAGCTCCTGGGACAGGGTGCAAGAGACCCAGTACTTC
TRBJ2-3,.,TRBV5-1,.,CASSELVARLEKSDTQYF,TGCGCCAGCAGCGAATTGGTGGCTCGGCTAGAGAAATCAGATACGCAGTATTTT
TRBJ1-3,.,TRBV20-1,few,CSAIQGHSSSGNTIYF,TGCAGTGCGATACAGGGCCACTCTAGCTCTGGAAACACCATATATTTT
TRBJ1-2,.,TRBV4-1,.,CASSQGGAKKAGGYTF,TGCGCCAGCAGCCAAGGAGGGGCGAAAAAGGCGGGAGGCTACACCTTC
TRBJ2-3,.,TRBV10-3,.,CAISDPTWGSTDTQYF,TGTGCCATCAGTGACCCAACATGGGGGAGCACAGATACGCAGTATTTT
TRBJ1-2,TRBD1,TRBV5-1,.,CASSLAGQGATYGYTF,TGCGCCAGCAGCTTGGCCGGACAGGGAGCCACCTATGGCTACACCTTC
TRBJ2-2,TRBD2,TRBV12-3/TRBV12-4,.,CASSRGLAGNTGELFF,TGTGCCAGCAGCCGAGGACTAGCGGGAAACACCGGGGAGCTGTTTTTT
TRBJ2-7,.,TRBV19,few,CASSIGGSFPYEQYF,TGTGCCAGTAGTATAGGTGGTTCGTTCCCCTACGAGCAGTACTTC
TRBJ2-5,.,TRBV6-2/TRBV6-3,few,CASSRDQRQETQYF,TGTGCCAGTTCCCGGGACCAACGTCAAGAGACCCAGTACTTC
TRBJ2-7,TRBD1,TRBV5-6,few,CASSGGQESSYEQYF,TGTGCCAGCAGCGGGGGACAGGAAAGCTCCTACGAGCAGTACTTC
TRBJ2-2,.,TRBV18,few,CASSPIGWELETGELFF,TGTGCCAGCTCACCAATCGGGTGGGAGCTAGAGACCGGGGAGCTGTTTTTT
TRBJ2-1,TRBD1,TRBV7-2,few,CASSLQGGREQFF,TGTGCCAGCAGCCTACAAGGGGGCAGGGAGCAGTTCTTC
TRBJ1-2,.,TRBV10-3,.,CAISGSGFGYTF,TGTGCCATCAGTGGCTCAGGGTTCGGCTACACCTTC
TRBJ2-5,TRBD1,TRBV20-1,few,CSARGTGPQETQYF,TGCAGTGCTCGAGGGACAGGGCCCCAAGAGACCCAGTACTTC
TRBJ2-3,.,TRBV20-1,.,CSAREGSGTQYF,TGCAGTGCTAGAGAAGGATCGGGCACGCAGTATTTT
TRBJ2-1,.,TRBV20-1,few,CSEKWIRGYNEQFF,TGCAGCGAAAAATGGATACGAGGGTACAATGAGCAGTTCTTC